These 25 T cell receptor beta chains originate from one sample sequenced in a study of blood T cells in healthy people across ages. Next came a second PCR, run for about 6 to 12 cycles, which used a sample-barcoded 5' primer along with a J-beta primer mix. MiXCR, run by TCRdb on the 5' RACE reads, gives a single entry per CDR3 protein. The sample contains over a million distinct CDR3 sequences, under 55% of which appear only once. Sequencing was carried out using blood. The receptors were sampled from a woman aged 55-70 years in good health.

V gene TRBV5-6 combines with J gene TRBJ1-1, with D possibly matching TRBD1 (5 bases). Germline V CDR1 and CDR2: SGHDT, YYEEEE. V lost 4 bases, J lost 0 bases, and 10 bases lay in between. The CDR3 spans 14 residues. CDR3 in amino acids: CASSRGDMNTEAFF. As DNA, the CDR3 is TGTGCCAGCAGCCGAGGGGATATGAACACTGAAGCTTTCTTT.

This clonotype has just a few counts. V usage is TRBV20-1 and J usage is TRBJ2-3, with 8 bases matching TRBD2. With V trimmed by 1 base and J by 1 base, 7 bases remained unmatched. The length of the CDR3 is 16 residues. Germline V gene sequence: CDR1 DFQATT, CDR2 SNEGSKA (reference sequence). The CDR3: CSARGRASGRTDTQYF. Written as DNA, the CDR3 is TGCAGTGCTAGAGGTCGCGCTAGCGGGCGCACAGATACGCAGTATTTT.

The J gene is TRBJ1-1, the V gene TRBV6-1, with TRBD1 as a possible D gene (6 bases). The CDR3 is made up of 13 amino acids. Trimming cost V 6 bases and J 6 bases, with 14 bases left between them. Germline V CDR1 and CDR2: MNHNS, SASEGT. CDR3 DNA: TGTGCCAGCAGGGAAACAGGGATCCCTGAAGCTTTCTTT. It yields the protein CASRETGIPEAFF.

This clonotype has more than one count but fewer than ten. The chain links TRBV5-1 to TRBJ2-1; a weak D match, TRBD1 (6 bases). Trimming cost V 7 bases and J 0 bases, with 14 bases left between them. Germline CDR1 and CDR2: SGHRS and YFSETQ. The CDR3 has 15 amino acids. CDR3 amino acids: CASSRGGNSYNEQFF. CDR3 nucleotides: TGCGCCAGCTCGCGAGGGGGTAACTCCTACAATGAGCAGTTCTTC.

CDR3 residues: CASSLVPTSASYNEQFF. The CDR3 nucleotides are TGTGCCAGCAGCTTGGTCCCAACTAGCGCCTCCTACAATGAGCAGTTCTTC. The genes are TRBV5-5 and TRBJ2-1; TRBD2 matches at 7 bases. Germline assignment: CDR1 SGHKS and CDR2 YYEKEE (reference sequence). J lost 0 bases, V lost 0 bases, and 6 bases had no gene match. This CDR3 region has 17 residues.

There are many counts of this clonotype. This chain uses TRBV20-1 with TRBJ2-1; 11 bases agree with TRBD2. The junction had 5 bases not matched to a gene; V was cut back by 6 bases and J by 4 bases. This CDR3 is 14 amino acids long. CDR1 DFQATT and CDR2 SNEGSKA come from the germline V gene (reference sequence). The DNA for the CDR3 is TGCAGTGCCCTCGGGACTAGCGGTTACAATGAGCAGTTCTTC. It codes for CSALGTSGYNEQFF.

In its sample, this clonotype was seen a few times. The chain employs TRBV6-1 and TRBJ1-5; D remains ambiguous. Trimming removed 3 bases from V and 2 bases from J, with 5 bases in between. Germline CDR1 and CDR2: MNHNS and SASEGT. The CDR3 has 13 residues. CDR3: CASSDWGNQPQHF. DNA of the CDR3: TGTGCCAGCAGTGATTGGGGCAATCAGCCCCAGCATTTT.

In this sample, this clonotype turned up many times. This chain joins TRBV27 and TRBJ1-6, with 7 nucleotides matching TRBD1. The J segment lost 10 bases and the V segment lost 8 bases, leaving 20 bases of the junction unmatched. This CDR3 is built from 17 residues. Germline V lookup: CDR1 MNHEY, CDR2 SMNVEV (reference sequence). CDR3 in DNA: TGTGCCAGCGGTTCGCTCGTCGCCTTGGGGACAGAATCACCCCTCCACTTT. Its translation is CASGSLVALGTESPLHF.

This clonotype showed up just once. V is TRBV7-9 and J is TRBJ2-7; D possibly corresponds to TRBD1 (5 bases). Germline V CDR1 and CDR2: SEHNR, FQNEAQ (reference sequence). The CDR3 covers 14 residues. Trimming took 5 bases from V and 1 from J, leaving 12 bases between them. The CDR3 bases are TGTGCCAGCAGCGCAGATGGGGCTTCCTACGAGCAGTACTTC. Translated: CASSADGASYEQYF.

The rearrangement links TRBV7-9 to TRBJ1-2; D remains unclear. The CDR3 is 16 residues long. Trimming took off 2 bases at V and 5 bases at J, with 18 bases between the two ends. CDR1 is SEHNR, CDR2 FQNEAQ, per germline (reference sequence). CDR3 sequence: CASSLLRLVEGYGYTF. Written as DNA, the CDR3 is TGTGCCAGCAGCTTATTAAGGCTGGTCGAGGGATATGGCTACACCTTC. The full variable domain, its missing parts supplied by reference TRBV7-9 and TRBJ1-2, is DTGVSQNPRHKITKRGQNVTFRCDPISEHNRLYWYRQTLGQGPEFLTYFQNEAQLEKSRLLSDRFSAERPKGSFSTLEIQRTEQGDSAMYLCASSLLRLVEGYGYTFGSGTRLTVV.

The chain joins TRBV14 to TRBJ1-2, with D tentatively TRBD1 (5 bases). Germline-derived CDR1 and CDR2 are SGHDN and FVKESK. CDR3 size: 17 residues. Trimming removed 0 bases from V and 0 bases from J, with 14 bases in between. This chain's CDR3 is CASSQEGPGRANYGYTF. The CDR3, as DNA: TGTGCCAGCAGCCAAGAGGGGCCAGGGAGAGCTAACTATGGCTACACCTTC.

In its sample, this clonotype was seen a few times. The V gene is TRBV20-1, the J gene TRBJ2-4, with D maybe TRBD2 (7 bases). The DNA end is more similar to TRBJ2-7, so the J call may be wrong. Germline V gene sequence: CDR1 DFQATT, CDR2 SNEGSKA (reference sequence). The CDR3 is made up of 12 amino acids. CDR3: CGGGTQPYEQYF. As DNA, the CDR3 is TGCGGGGGGGGCACTCAACCTTACGAGCAGTACTTC.

This chain uses TRBV6-1 with TRBJ2-6; 13 positions agree with TRBD2. This CDR3 spans 18 amino acids. Trimming took 6 bases from V and 4 from J; bases not matched to a gene: 9. From germline, CDR1 is MNHNS and CDR2 SASEGT. DNA for the CDR3: TGTGCCAGCAGAACCCTAGGACTAGCGGGAGCGGGGGCCAACGTCCTGACTTTC. Translated: CASRTLGLAGAGANVLTF.

The V call is TRBV7-9, the J call TRBJ1-2; 12 bases agree with TRBD1. V dropped 2 bases and J dropped 3; count of bases not matched to a gene: 7. This CDR3 has 17 residues. Looked up from germline, CDR1 is SEHNR and CDR2 is FQNEAQ (reference sequence). As DNA, the CDR3 is TGTGCCAGCAGCTTATTGGGACAGGGGGCTGTAGACTATGGCTACACCTTC. Amino acid sequence: CASSLLGQGAVDYGYTF.

This chain joins TRBV29-1 and TRBJ2-7; 9 bases agree with TRBD1. Losses at the gene ends were 3 bases for V and 10 bases for J; bases not matched to a gene: 13. The CDR3 has 14 amino acids. Germline CDR1 and CDR2: SQVTM and ANQGSEA. The CDR3 region is CSVDPGGQGQLQYF. CDR3 DNA sequence: TGCAGCGTTGACCCTGGAGGACAGGGGCAATTACAGTACTTC.

This clonotype was seen a handful of times. The chain is built from TRBV4-1 and TRBJ2-7, with no clear D. CDR1 is MGHRA, CDR2 YSYEKL, per germline. Trimming stripped 1 base from V and 2 bases from J, with 12 bases between. The CDR3 covers 15 residues. This chain's CDR3 is CASSQGALGTYEQYF. Here the CDR3 DNA reads TGCGCCAGCAGCCAAGGGGCTCTTGGCACCTACGAGCAGTACTTC.

This clonotype was seen a single time. At one end, the junction sequence differs from germline, possibly due to a read error. This chain joins TRBV20-1 and TRBJ2-1; D may be TRBD1 (6 bases). Germline V gene sequence: CDR1 DFQATT, CDR2 SNEGSKA (reference sequence). The CDR3 spans 15 residues. The CDR3 is CSARNRERVYSEQFF. The CDR3 coding sequence is TGCAGTGCCCGGAACAGGGAGAGAGTGTACAGTGAGCAGTTCTTC.

This clonotype showed up just a few times. This chain links TRBV20-1 with TRBJ2-1; D call uncertain. The CDR3 is 13 residues long. V lost 1 base to trimming and J lost 6 bases, with 10 bases between them. Per germline, CDR1 DFQATT and CDR2 SNEGSKA (reference sequence). In nucleotides, the CDR3 is TGCAGTGCTAGAGTAGGAAATGTCAATGAGCAGTTCTTC. This translates into CSARVGNVNEQFF.

This clonotype was recorded a few times. The V call is TRBV20-1, the J call TRBJ2-7; possibly TRBD1 or TRBD2 for D (6 bases each). This CDR3 has 15 amino acids. Germline V gives CDR1 DFQATT, CDR2 SNEGSKA (reference sequence). Trimming stripped 3 bases from V and 5 bases from J, with 20 bases between. In DNA form, the CDR3 reads TGCAGTGCTAGGTCCCCGGGGGCGGTGGGACACGAGCAGTACTTC. This codes for CSARSPGAVGHEQYF.

The chain is built from TRBV18 and TRBJ2-3; possibly TRBD1 or TRBD2 for D (6 bases each). The CDR3 is 13 amino acids. Germline V gene lookup returns CDR1 KGHSH and CDR2 LQKENI. The V end lost 5 bases, the J end lost 6 bases, and 12 bases lay between the germline ends. The CDR3 DNA follows: TGTGCCAGCTCATATCCGGGGGCCGATACGCAGTATTTT. This translates into CASSYPGADTQYF.

V and J are TRBV27 and TRBJ2-1, with D unclear. Germline CDR1 and CDR2: MNHEY and SMNVEV (reference sequence). The CDR3 covers 13 residues. The ends were cut back, 6 bases at V and 5 bases at J, with 11 bases in the middle. CDR3 bases: TGTGCCAGCAGCCGACCGCCCCACAATGAGCAGTTCTTC. This encodes CASSRPPHNEQFF.

The rearrangement links TRBV29-1 to TRBJ2-7; weak D call: TRBD2 (5 bases). The end of the DNA fits TRBJ2-5 better, so the J call may be wrong. This CDR3 comprises 12 residues. Germline V gives CDR1 SQVTM, CDR2 ANQGSEA. The CDR3 coding sequence is TGCAGCGTTGCGGAAGGGAGAGAGACCCAGTACTTC. It codes for CSVAEGRETQYF.

The chain combines TRBV6-5 with TRBJ2-7; D uncertain. The CDR3 runs 14 residues. Looked up from germline, CDR1 is MNHEY and CDR2 is SVGAGI. V lost 5 bases, J lost 0 bases, and 11 bases lay in between. The chain's CDR3 is CASSLGIPSYEQYF. For the CDR3, the DNA is TGTGCCAGCAGTCTAGGTATTCCCTCCTACGAGCAGTACTTC.

The chain carries TRBV20-1 and TRBJ2-6, with a tentative D call TRBD1 (8 bases). Germline assignment: CDR1 DFQATT and CDR2 SNEGSKA (reference sequence). The CDR3 totals 19 residues. Trimming took 0 bases from V and 0 from J, leaving 18 bases between them. The CDR3 DNA reads TGCAGTGCTAGAGATCCGGGAGGACAGGGTCTCTCTGGGGCCAACGTCCTGACTTTC. This sequence encodes CSARDPGGQGLSGANVLTF.

J is TRBJ2-3 and V is TRBV28; possibly TRBD1 for D (5 bases). The CDR3 totals 15 residues. V lost 3 bases and J lost 0, with 10 bases in between. The germline CDR1 and CDR2 sequences are MDHEN and SYDVKM. The CDR3 region is CASSFAGLSTDTQYF. The CDR3 region has the DNA TGTGCCAGCAGTTTCGCAGGGCTCAGCACAGATACGCAGTATTTT.